This T cell receptor beta chain was obtained from a study of human CD8 memory T cell subsets. Overall study results and limits: It was only the T cell receptor beta chains that the study sequenced. When compared with each other, stem-like memory and precursor exhausted T cell repertoires showed minimal overlap. Unlike effector memory cells, stem-like memory and precursor exhausted T cells displayed similarly high diversity. Stem-like memory T cell repertoires seemed more diverse than precursor exhausted ones by Chao1 estimates.

UMI-labeled 5' RACE was used to make TCR beta libraries. TCRdb reprocessed the 5' RACE reads, keeping one entry per CDR3 protein, no DNA. The table counts around 5,000 distinct CDR3 sequences; 20% to 30% lies in the top ten. This clonotype shows up as medium-sized (0.01 to 0.1%) by frequency. Antigen specificity is unknown. The sequenced material came from CD8+ effector memory T cells (TEM) sorted from PBMCs. Subset defined: effector memory CD8 T cells, CCR7- CD45RO+ CD95+. This TCR was recovered from a human donor in good health.

The CDR3 loop is CSARDGTAQETQYF. The chain couples TRBV20-1 to TRBJ2-5; TCRdb outputs TRBD1, but without DNA this stays unchecked. Germline lookup yields CDR1 DFQATT and CDR2 SNEGSKA (reference sequence). The CDR3 is made up of 14 amino acids.